The clone carrying this T cell receptor (beta chain) occurred many times. The time point: newly diagnosed GD, antithyroid drugs for less than 3 months. PBMC RNA served as the TCR library source. This sample is part of a study of regulatory T cells in long-lasting Graves disease. The CDR3 spans 17 residues. Assembly of TCR beta libraries relied on iRepertoire HTBI primers together with Arm-PCR of CDR3 regions. Authors' analysis steps: Sample data revealed 60 to 80 TRBV and 14 TRBJ segments. TCRdb fed the multiplex PCR reads into MiXCR, producing one record per CDR3 protein. Clone size and V and J calls follow TCRdb, not the original study. The sample has 390,000 or so distinct CDR3 sequences; roughly 12% are singletons. The same sample was also studied in work on T cells in Graves' hyperthyroidism and ophthalmopathy.

The rearrangement uses TRBV3-2 and TRBJ1-6; the DNA was not used to check the table's D call, TRBD1. TRBV3-2 is a pseudogene segment. The sample here was peripheral blood mononuclear cells (PBMCs), taken at new diagnosis, from a patient treated with antithyroid drugs. This sequence originates from a woman younger than 30 with Graves disease. The CDR3: CASSQDLGRGYNSPLHF. DNA of the CDR3: TGTGCCAGCAGCCAAGACTTGGGCAGGGGCTATAATTCACCCCTCCACTTT.